This T cell receptor (beta chain) is drawn from a study of blood T cell repertoires in COVID-19. Study-wide context: The United States, Italy and Spain were the sources of the acute and convalescent COVID-19 samples. From T cells, B-cell-depleted T cells, or PBMCs came the material, which was cDNA or gDNA.

Per germline, CDR1 SGHVS and CDR2 FQNEAQ. The CDR3 totals 14 residues. Trimming cost V 3 bases and J 0 bases, with 9 bases left between them. Per the original methods: Amplifying reference gene primers gave estimates of nucleated cell counts. Only in-frame clones appear in the TCRdb table, and some are missing; sequencing was by immunoSEQ multiplex PCR. That table supplies the V and J calls and clone size; D and trimming were determined from the DNA. The data hold 95,000 to 100,000 clones, with approximately 81% observed a single time. The V call is TRBV7-8, the J call TRBJ2-7; D is ambiguous. This TCR was recovered from a woman aged 80 or older with acute or convalescent COVID-19. The specimen sequenced was peripheral blood. The CDR3 protein is CASSFQALSYEQYF. The DNA for the CDR3 is TGTGCCAGCAGCTTTCAGGCCCTCTCCTACGAGCAGTACTTC.